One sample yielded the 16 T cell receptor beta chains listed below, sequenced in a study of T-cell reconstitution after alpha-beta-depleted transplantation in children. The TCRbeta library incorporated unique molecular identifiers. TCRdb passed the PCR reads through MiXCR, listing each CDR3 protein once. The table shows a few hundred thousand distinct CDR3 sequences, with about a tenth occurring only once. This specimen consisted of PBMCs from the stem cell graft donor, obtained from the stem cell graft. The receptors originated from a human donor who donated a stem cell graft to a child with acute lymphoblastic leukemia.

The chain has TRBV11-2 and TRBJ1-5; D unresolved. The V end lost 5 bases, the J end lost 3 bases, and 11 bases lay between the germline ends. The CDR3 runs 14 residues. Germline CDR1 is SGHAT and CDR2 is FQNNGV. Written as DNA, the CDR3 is TGTGCCAGCAGCGCCGACCGGCTCAATCAGCCCCAGCATTTT. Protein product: CASSADRLNQPQHF.

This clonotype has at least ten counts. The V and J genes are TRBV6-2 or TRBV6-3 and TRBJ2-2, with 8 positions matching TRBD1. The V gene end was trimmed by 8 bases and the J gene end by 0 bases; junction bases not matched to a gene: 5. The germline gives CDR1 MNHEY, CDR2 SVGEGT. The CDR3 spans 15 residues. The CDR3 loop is CASGSTGANTGELFF. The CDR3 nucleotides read TGTGCCAGCGGTTCGACAGGGGCGAACACCGGGGAGCTGTTTTTT.

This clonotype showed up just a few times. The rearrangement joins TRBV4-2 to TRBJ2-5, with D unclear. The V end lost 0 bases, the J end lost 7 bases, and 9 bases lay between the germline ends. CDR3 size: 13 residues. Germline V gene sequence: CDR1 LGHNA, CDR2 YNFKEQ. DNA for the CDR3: TGTGCCAGCAGCCAAGACACGTCTGGGACCCAGTACTTC. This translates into CASSQDTSGTQYF.

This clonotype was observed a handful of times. DNA of the CDR3: TGCAGTGCATCAGGTGTCACCCAGTACTTC. Amino acids: CSASGVTQYF. The chain is built from TRBV20-1 and TRBJ2-5, with no clear D. Germline V lookup: CDR1 DFQATT, CDR2 SNEGSKA (reference sequence). The ends were cut back, 6 bases at V and 8 bases at J, with 10 bases in the middle. The CDR3 runs to 10 residues.

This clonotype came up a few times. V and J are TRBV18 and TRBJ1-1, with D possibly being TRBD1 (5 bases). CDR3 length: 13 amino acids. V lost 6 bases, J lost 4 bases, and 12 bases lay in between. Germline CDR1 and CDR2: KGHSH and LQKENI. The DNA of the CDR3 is TGTGCCAGCTCGCCGACAGCTCTCACTGAAGCTTTCTTT. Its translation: CASSPTALTEAFF. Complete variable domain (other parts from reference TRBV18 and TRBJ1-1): NAGVMQNPRHLVRRRGQEARLRCSPMKGHSHVYWYRQLPEEGLKFMVYLQKENIIDESGMPKERFSAEFPKEGPSILRIQQVVRGDSAAYFCASSPTALTEAFFGQGTRLTVV.

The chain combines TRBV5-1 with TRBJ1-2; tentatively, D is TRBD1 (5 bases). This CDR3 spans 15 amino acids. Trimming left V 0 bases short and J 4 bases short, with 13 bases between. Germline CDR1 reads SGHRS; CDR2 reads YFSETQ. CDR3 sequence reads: CASSLEAGHIYGYTF. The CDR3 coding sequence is TGCGCCAGCAGCTTGGAGGCGGGGCACATCTATGGCTACACCTTC.

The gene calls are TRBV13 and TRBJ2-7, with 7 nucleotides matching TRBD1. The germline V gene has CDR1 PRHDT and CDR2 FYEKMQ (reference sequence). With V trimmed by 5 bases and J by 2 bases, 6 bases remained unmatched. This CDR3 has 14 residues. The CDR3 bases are TGTGCCAGCAGCCCCGGGGACAGTCCCTACGAGCAGTACTTC. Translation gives CASSPGDSPYEQYF.

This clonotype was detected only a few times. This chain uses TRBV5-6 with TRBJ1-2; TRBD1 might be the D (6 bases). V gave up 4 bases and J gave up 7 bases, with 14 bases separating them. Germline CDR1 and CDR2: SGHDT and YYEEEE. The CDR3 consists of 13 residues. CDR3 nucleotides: TGTGCCAGCAGCCCGAAACAGGGTCGTGGCTACACCTTC. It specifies CASSPKQGRGYTF.

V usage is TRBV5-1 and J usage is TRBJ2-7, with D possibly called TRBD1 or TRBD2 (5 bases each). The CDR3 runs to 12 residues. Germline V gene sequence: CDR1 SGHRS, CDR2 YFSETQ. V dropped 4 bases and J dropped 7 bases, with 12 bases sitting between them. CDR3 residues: CASSMGPAEQYF. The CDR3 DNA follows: TGCGCCAGCAGCATGGGACCCGCTGAGCAGTACTTC.

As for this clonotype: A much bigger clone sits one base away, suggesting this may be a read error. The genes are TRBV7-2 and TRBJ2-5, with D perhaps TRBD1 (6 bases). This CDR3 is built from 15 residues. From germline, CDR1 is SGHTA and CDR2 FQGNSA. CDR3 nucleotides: TGTGCCGGCAGCATACGGGACACCAGGCCGGAGACCCAGTACTTC. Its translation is CAGSIRDTRPETQYF.

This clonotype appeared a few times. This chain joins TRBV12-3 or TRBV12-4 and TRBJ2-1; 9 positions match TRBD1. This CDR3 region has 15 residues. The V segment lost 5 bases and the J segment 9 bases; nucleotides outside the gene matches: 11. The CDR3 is CASSPRTGVIVEQFF. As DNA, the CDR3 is TGTGCCAGCAGTCCGCGGACAGGGGTGATAGTTGAGCAGTTCTTC.

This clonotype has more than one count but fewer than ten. The CDR3 spells CASSVSSGGLNTQYF. The CDR3 nucleotides read TGTGCCAGCAGCGTCTCTAGCGGGGGGCTGAATACGCAGTATTTT. This rearrangement joins TRBV9 to TRBJ2-3, with 11 bases fitting TRBD2. V lost 2 bases, J lost 7 bases, and 6 bases stayed unmatched. CDR1 and CDR2 from the germline V gene are SGDLS and YYNGEE. The CDR3 sequence is 15 residues long.

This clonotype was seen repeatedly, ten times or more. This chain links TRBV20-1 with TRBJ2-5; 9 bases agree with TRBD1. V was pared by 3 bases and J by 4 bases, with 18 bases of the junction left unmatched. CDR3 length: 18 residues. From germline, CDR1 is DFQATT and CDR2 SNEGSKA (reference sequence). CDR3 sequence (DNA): TGCAGTGCTAGCTCTCCGGGACAGGGAAAGTATAGGAGAGAGACCCAGTACTTC. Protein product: CSASSPGQGKYRRETQYF.

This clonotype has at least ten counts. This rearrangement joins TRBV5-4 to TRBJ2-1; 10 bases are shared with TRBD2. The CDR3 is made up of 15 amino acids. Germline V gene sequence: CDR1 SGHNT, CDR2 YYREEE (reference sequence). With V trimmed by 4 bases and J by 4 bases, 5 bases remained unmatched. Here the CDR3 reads CASSEREGSYNEQFF. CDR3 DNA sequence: TGTGCCAGCAGCGAGCGGGAGGGATCTTACAATGAGCAGTTCTTC.

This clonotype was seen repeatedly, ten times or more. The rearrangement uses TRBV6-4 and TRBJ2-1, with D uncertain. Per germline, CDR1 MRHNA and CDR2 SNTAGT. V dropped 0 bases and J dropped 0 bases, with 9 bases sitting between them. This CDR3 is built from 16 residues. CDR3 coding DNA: TGTGCCAGCAGTGACTCTGGAACAGTCTCCTACAATGAGCAGTTCTTC. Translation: CASSDSGTVSYNEQFF.

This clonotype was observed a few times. CDR3 in amino acids: CASSLNLRAVYTGELFF. DNA of the CDR3: TGTGCCAGCAGTTTAAACTTGAGGGCCGTATACACCGGGGAGCTGTTTTTT. The V call is TRBV12-3 or TRBV12-4, the J call TRBJ2-2; maybe TRBD2 (5 bases). Trimming removed 2 bases from V and 3 bases from J, with 16 bases in between. The CDR3 contains 17 residues.